This T cell receptor (beta chain) came from a study of OX40 agonist ivuxolimab in advanced cancers. Regarding the complete study: The costimulatory receptor OX40 (CD134) was targeted by ivuxolimab, a fully human IgG2 agonistic monoclonal antibody. Partial responses occurred in three dose-escalation patients, of whom one had hepatocellular carcinoma and two had cutaneous melanoma. Patients were allowed to have had prior anti-PD-1, anti-PD-L1 or anti-CTLA-4 therapy, and 30% to 40% of the dose-escalation patients had previously received checkpoint inhibitors. Among the roughly 52 dose-escalation patients, some 20 had hepatocellular carcinoma, approximately 15 melanoma, 9 renal cell carcinoma and 9 head and neck cancer. Intravenous ivuxolimab was administered to patients every 2 weeks at six dose levels: 0.01, 0.1, 0.3, 1.5, 3 and 10 mg/kg. Peripheral TCRbeta sequencing aimed to test whether ivuxolimab altered TCR sequence diversity and caused clonal T-cell expansion. The paper reports the monotherapy dose-escalation portion (N = 52 patients) of the phase I ivuxolimab trial. The dose-escalation cohort was 82.7% male with a mean age of approximately 60 years, ranging from about 20 to 80.

This clone was recorded only once. It lacks a known antigen. No clone much larger than this one lies a single base away; base qualities are absent. To sequence the TCRbeta CDR3 region, genomic DNA was isolated from the sorted cells. The immunoSEQ Assay was used for sequencing of TCRbeta CDR3 regions. TCRdb obtained this table from immuneACCESS and retained in-frame rearrangements with V and J assigned. These tables miss some clones; where compared with another copy, unresolved V genes account for less than half of the shortfall, and the remainder is unexplained. The sample includes approximately 86,000 clones, with 85% to 90% observed a single time. 6.5% of the sample is in the top ten clones. Patients with a history of autoimmune disease or receiving systemic immunosuppression were excluded from the trial. Peripheral blood for TCR sequencing was drawn from every dose cohort at baseline, at cycle 4 day 1 and at cycle 7 day 1. Samples came from an open-label, multicenter, first-in-human phase I dose-escalation trial of ivuxolimab. Adults with locally advanced or metastatic melanoma, renal cell carcinoma, hepatocellular carcinoma or head and neck squamous cell carcinoma were enrolled in the trial. Before TCR sequencing, CD4+ and CD8+ T cells were separately sorted from peripheral blood.

Inclusive of the bounding cysteine and phenylalanine, the CDR3 is 14 residues long. Only the CDR3 DNA is retained, 42 bases long and in frame from the first base. In the germline V gene, CDR1 corresponds to ENHRY and CDR2 to SYGVKD. V and J lose 8 bases and 1 base, and a span of 9 bases separates them. Study-level results and caveats: Antigen specificity was not determined for the clonally expanded peripheral T cells. Partial responders in the 0.1-3.0 mg/kg groups had among the lowest normalized peripheral clonal expansion, especially among CD8+ T cells. Low levels of normalized T-cell clonal expansion were also seen in some patients who did not respond. At doses from 0.1 to 3.0 mg/kg, clonal expansion was seen in both CD4+ and CD8+ blood T cells between baseline and week 6. After ivuxolimab, CD8+ T cells had more expanded clones than CD4+ T cells on average.

In this chain, TRBV10-3 is recombined with TRBJ2-6; the D gene cannot be resolved reliably. The clonotype comes from an adult with an advanced solid tumor such as melanoma, head and neck, liver or kidney cancer. Sequencing was performed on CD4+ or CD8+ T cells sorted from blood, taken in a trial of the OX40 agonist ivuxolimab. This receptor has the CDR3 CAIEESSGANVLTF. The DNA reads TGTGCCATCGAGGAATCGTCTGGGGCCAACGTCCTGACTTTC.